What follows is one TCR beta chain and its context. No antigen is known for it. Within one base of it there is no much larger clone, and no base qualities were kept. At one collaborating source in Seattle, patients were enrolled during active infection and were followed longitudinally through the course of disease. Each collaborating institution followed its own protocols to collect whole blood in K2EDTA tubes. For TCRbeta analysis, collaborators shipped samples as frozen whole blood, isolated PBMCs, or DNA extracted from either of those sample types. This specimen belongs to a study of blood T cell repertoires in COVID-19 (dated by TCRdb to between 2020 and 2021). About the investigation overall: Samples from collaborators originated in the United States, Italy and Spain and spanned both the acute and convalescent phases of COVID-19. A de-identified subject ID, COVID-19 status, age in years and sex were almost always included in the sample metadata. Where available, HLA class I and class II types were obtained from metadata supplied by the sample provider rather than from assay-based typing. Subjects who had been exposed to COVID-19, were actively infected with it, or had recovered from it provided the deeply sampled blood TCRbeta repertoires that made up the dataset. The prospective study material was composed of cDNA or gDNA derived from T cells, B-cell-depleted T cells, or PBMCs. The repertoires were made available in a free public database intended to serve as a resource for research on the immune response to SARS-CoV-2. Samples were obtained from the ongoing ImmuneRACE study (first 160 participants) and from 1,200 or so subjects provided by 6 global collaborators.

TCRbeta CDR3 regions were amplified from genomic DNA using the immunoSEQ Assay, a bias-controlled multiplex PCR. In the authors' own workflow: The number of nucleated cells in each sample was estimated by amplification of reference gene primers within the assay. To quantify the absolute abundance of each unique TCRbeta CDR3 rearrangement, sequence reads were collapsed and filtered. For each sample, productive Simpson clonality was calculated by taking the square root of Simpson's diversity index across productive rearrangements. The source is immuneACCESS, and TCRdb retained only in-frame sequences with V and J called. Part of the clones is not carried over; for the studies checked, unresolved V genes explain less than half of this, and the remainder is unexplained. For V, J and clone size, that table is used; D and trimming come from the DNA. The sample yields 200,000 to 250,000 clones; 75% to 90% were counted once. Under 8.5% of the sample lies in the top ten.

Trimming takes 4 bases off V and 3 bases off J; junction bases not matched to a gene: 10. CDR1 and CDR2, looked up from the germline V gene, are MGHRA and YSYEKL. Reading from cysteine to phenylalanine, the CDR3 counts 18 amino acids. Only the CDR3 portion is preserved as DNA: 54 bases, with reading frame beginning at the first base. Study-level results and caveats: The amount of clinical and demographic metadata varied by source and participant and was provided uncurated.

The V and J segments used are TRBV4-1 and TRBJ2-7, with 15 bases in between that match TRBD2. The receptor was isolated from an elderly woman with COVID-19, enrolled during active disease. Sequencing was done on a sample of peripheral blood. Here the CDR3 is given as CASSPGLAGGYPFYEQYF. The nucleotide sequence is TGCGCCAGCAGCCCGGGACTAGCGGGGGGCTACCCCTTCTACGAGCAGTACTTC.